Listed below are T cell receptor beta chains from one sample, sequenced in a study of cytomegalovirus exposure and HLA in healthy donors. The method was immunoSEQ multiplex PCR; TCRdb's version includes in-frame clones alone and lacks a portion of them. The sample carries more than 75,000 clones, roughly 86% recorded once. The sample consisted of PBMCs. These receptors were collected from a woman aged 18-29 years in good health and CMV-seropositive. Each CDR3 is given with its conserved first and last residue. The D gene is left open where the match is weak. Size is omitted from some rows. Given values are once, few, many or a class for expanded clones.

v_gene	j_gene	abundance	d_gene	CDR3aa	CDR3nt
TRBV28	TRBJ1-1	.	.	CASTHAQSDTEAFF	TGTGCCAGCACCCACGCCCAATCGGACACTGAAGCTTTCTTT
TRBV9	TRBJ2-3	.	TRBD2	CASSVGLAGSVGTDTQYF	TGTGCCAGCAGCGTAGGACTAGCGGGATCGGTGGGCACAGATACGCAGTATTTT
TRBV28	TRBJ1-5	.	.	CASSSLWDTRPYQPQHF	TGTGCCAGCAGTTCCCTTTGGGACACTCGGCCCTATCAGCCCCAGCATTTT
TRBV4-1	TRBJ2-7	few	.	CASSQDFDYRSYEQYF	TGCGCCAGCAGCCAAGACTTCGACTACCGTAGCTACGAGCAGTACTTC
TRBV28	TRBJ1-3	.	.	CASSYSKRRNTIYF	TGTGCCAGCAGTTATAGCAAACGTCGAAACACCATATATTTT
TRBV9	TRBJ2-1	.	TRBD2	CASSASPGAGGYNEQFF	TGTGCCAGCAGCGCTTCCCCAGGGGCGGGGGGGTACAATGAGCAGTTCTTC
TRBV7-3	TRBJ2-1	.	.	CASSMDRDSQFF	TGTGCCAGCAGCATGGACCGGGACTCGCAGTTCTTC
TRBV10-3	TRBJ1-1	few	.	CAISEATEYGTEAFF	TGTGCCATCAGTGAGGCAACGGAGTATGGCACTGAAGCTTTCTTT
TRBV9	TRBJ1-5	.	.	CASSVKGNQPQHF	TGTGCCAGCAGCGTAAAGGGGAATCAGCCCCAGCATTTT
TRBV4-1	TRBJ2-1	few	.	CASSRQRADNEQFF	TGCGCCAGCAGCCGTCAGAGGGCGGACAATGAGCAGTTCTTC
TRBV27	TRBJ2-1	.	TRBD2	CASSPERGGEFF	TGTGCCAGCAGTCCGGAGCGGGGGGGAGAGTTCTTC
TRBV7-9	TRBJ2-7	.	.	CASSLRGYEQYF	TGTGCCAGCAGCCTTAGGGGCTACGAGCAGTACTTC
TRBV4-1	TRBJ1-5	.	.	CASSPRAGEGGNQPQHF	TGCGCCAGCAGCCCGCGGGCCGGGGAAGGGGGAAATCAGCCCCAGCATTTT
TRBV6-1	TRBJ2-3	.	TRBD2	CASSVLAGGITDTQYF	TGTGCCAGCAGTGTACTGGCGGGAGGGATCACAGATACGCAGTATTTT
TRBV7-8	TRBJ2-2	.	TRBD2	CASSFSGGRNTGELFF	TGTGCCAGCAGCTTTAGCGGGGGGCGGAACACCGGGGAGCTGTTTTTT
TRBV5-1	TRBJ1-1	.	.	CASKETPNTEAFF	TGCGCCAGCAAGGAGACCCCTAACACTGAAGCTTTCTTT
TRBV4-1	TRBJ2-3	few	TRBD2	CASSQPGTTRVDTQYF	TGCGCCAGCAGCCAACCCGGGACTACTAGAGTGGATACGCAGTATTTT
TRBV30	TRBJ2-2	.	.	CAGGSSLRSGELFF	TGTGCCGGGGGGTCTTCCCTCAGGTCCGGGGAGCTGTTTTTT
TRBV6-5	TRBJ2-5	.	.	CASSYPGQGGETQYF	TGTGCCAGCAGTTATCCGGGCCAAGGAGGAGAGACCCAGTACTTC
TRBV2	TRBJ2-1	.	TRBD1	CASRPGQGKSMGNEQFF	TGTGCCAGCAGACCGGGACAGGGGAAAAGTATGGGGAATGAGCAGTTCTTC
TRBV18	TRBJ1-2	.	TRBD1	CASSPPGQGTNYGYTF	TGTGCCAGCTCACCACCGGGACAGGGGACCAACTATGGCTACACCTTC
TRBV6-5	TRBJ2-7	once	.	CASSFSLASSYEQYF	TGTGCCAGCAGTTTCTCCTTAGCGAGCTCCTACGAGCAGTACTTC
TRBV25-1	TRBJ1-2	medium-sized	TRBD1	CASSDRGSGYTF	TGTGCCAGCAGTGACAGGGGGAGCGGCTACACCTTC
TRBV18	TRBJ2-7	.	TRBD1	CASARDRAYEQYF	TGTGCCAGCGCCCGGGACAGAGCCTACGAGCAGTACTTC
TRBV4-2	TRBJ2-6	.	TRBD1	CASSQPGQGASGANVLTF	TGTGCCAGCAGCCAACCGGGACAGGGGGCCTCTGGGGCCAACGTCCTGACTTTC
TRBV4-1	TRBJ2-7	once	TRBD1	CASSQDGVRGLLGYEQYF	TGCGCCAGCAGCCAAGATGGGGTAAGGGGGCTTCTCGGATACGAGCAGTACTTC
TRBV5-6	TRBJ2-7	.	TRBD1	CASSGSVDRVGSYEQYF	TGTGCCAGCAGCGGGTCCGTCGACAGGGTTGGATCCTACGAGCAGTACTTC
TRBV19	TRBJ1-5	.	.	CASSMRDQPQHF	TGTGCCAGTAGTATGAGGGATCAGCCCCAGCATTTT
TRBV5-6	TRBJ2-5	.	.	CASSLDRAETQYF	TGTGCCAGCAGCTTGGACAGGGCGGAGACCCAGTACTTC
TRBV7-9	TRBJ1-5	.	.	CASSSLREKSQHF	TGTGCCAGCAGTTCCTTGCGGGAGAAGTCCCAGCATTTT
TRBV9	TRBJ2-1	once	TRBD1	CASSVDDRDEQFF	TGTGCCAGCAGCGTAGACGACAGGGATGAGCAGTTCTTC
TRBV28	TRBJ2-1	.	.	CASKSDSSYNEQFF	TGTGCCAGCAAATCCGATAGCTCCTACAATGAGCAGTTCTTC